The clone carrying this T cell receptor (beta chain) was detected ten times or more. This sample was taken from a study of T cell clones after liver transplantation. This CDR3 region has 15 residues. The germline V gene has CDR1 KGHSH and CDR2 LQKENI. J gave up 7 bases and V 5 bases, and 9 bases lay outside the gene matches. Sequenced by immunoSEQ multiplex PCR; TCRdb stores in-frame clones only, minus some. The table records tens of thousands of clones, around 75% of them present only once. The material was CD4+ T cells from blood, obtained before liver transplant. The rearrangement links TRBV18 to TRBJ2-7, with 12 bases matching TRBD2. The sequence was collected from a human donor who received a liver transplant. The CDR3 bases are TGTGCCAGCTCAGATCAACTGGGGACTAGCGGGGAGCAGTACTTC. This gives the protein CASSDQLGTSGEQYF.